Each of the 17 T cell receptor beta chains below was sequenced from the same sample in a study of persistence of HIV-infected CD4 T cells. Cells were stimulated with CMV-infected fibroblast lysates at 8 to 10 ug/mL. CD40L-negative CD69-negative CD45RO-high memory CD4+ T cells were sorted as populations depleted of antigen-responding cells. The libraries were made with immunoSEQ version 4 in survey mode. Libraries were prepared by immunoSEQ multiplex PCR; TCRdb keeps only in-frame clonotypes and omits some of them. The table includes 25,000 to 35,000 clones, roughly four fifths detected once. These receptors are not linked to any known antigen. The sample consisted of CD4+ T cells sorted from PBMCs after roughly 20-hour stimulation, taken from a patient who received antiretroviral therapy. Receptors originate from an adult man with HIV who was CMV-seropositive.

The CDR3 loop reads CASSGTSGGSYEQYF. The CDR3 DNA is TGTGCCAGCAGCGGGACTAGCGGGGGGTCCTACGAGCAGTACTTC. The rearrangement links TRBV2 to TRBJ2-7, with TRBD2 matching over 15 bases. CDR3 size: 15 residues. Germline V gene lookup returns CDR1 SNHLY and CDR2 FYNNEI. J was trimmed by 1 base and V by 6 bases; bases with no gene match: 1.

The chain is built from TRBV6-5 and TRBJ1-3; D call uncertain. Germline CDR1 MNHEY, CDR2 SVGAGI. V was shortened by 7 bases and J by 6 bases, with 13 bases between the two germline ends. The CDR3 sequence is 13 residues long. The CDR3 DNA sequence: TGTGCCAGCACTCAAACACTTCAAAACACCATATATTTT. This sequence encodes CASTQTLQNTIYF.

The CDR3 DNA reads TGTGCCAGCAGTGACTCAAACAGGAACACTGAAGCTTTCTTT. Residues: CASSDSNRNTEAFF. This chain connects TRBV6-4 to TRBJ1-1; D not resolved. V dropped 0 bases and J dropped 1 base, with 6 bases sitting between them. CDR1 is MRHNA, CDR2 SNTAGT, per germline. CDR3 size: 14 residues.

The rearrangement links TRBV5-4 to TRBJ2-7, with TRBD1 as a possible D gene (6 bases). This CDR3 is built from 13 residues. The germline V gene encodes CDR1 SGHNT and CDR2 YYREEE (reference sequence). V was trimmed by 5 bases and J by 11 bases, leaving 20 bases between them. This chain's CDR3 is CASRIFGQREEYF. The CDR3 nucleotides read TGTGCCAGCAGAATTTTCGGACAGCGCGAAGAGTACTTC.

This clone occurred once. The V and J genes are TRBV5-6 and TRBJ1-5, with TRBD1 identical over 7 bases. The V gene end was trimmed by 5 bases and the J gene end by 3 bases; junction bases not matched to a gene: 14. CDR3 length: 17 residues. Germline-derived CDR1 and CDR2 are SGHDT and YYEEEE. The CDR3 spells CASRHAGGAVYNQPQHF. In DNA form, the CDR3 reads TGTGCCAGCAGGCACGCAGGGGGAGCGGTGTACAATCAGCCCCAGCATTTT.

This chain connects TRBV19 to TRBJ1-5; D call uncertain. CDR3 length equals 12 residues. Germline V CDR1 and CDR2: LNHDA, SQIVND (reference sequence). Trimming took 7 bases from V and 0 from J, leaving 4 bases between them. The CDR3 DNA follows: TGTGCCAGTACCGATAGCAATCAGCCCCAGCATTTT. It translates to CASTDSNQPQHF.

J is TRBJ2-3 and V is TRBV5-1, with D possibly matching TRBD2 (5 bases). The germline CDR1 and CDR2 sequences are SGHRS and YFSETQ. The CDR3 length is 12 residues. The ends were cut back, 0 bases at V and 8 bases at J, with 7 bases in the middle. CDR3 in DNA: TGCGCCAGCAGCTTGGACGAGGGTACGCAGTATTTT. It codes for CASSLDEGTQYF.

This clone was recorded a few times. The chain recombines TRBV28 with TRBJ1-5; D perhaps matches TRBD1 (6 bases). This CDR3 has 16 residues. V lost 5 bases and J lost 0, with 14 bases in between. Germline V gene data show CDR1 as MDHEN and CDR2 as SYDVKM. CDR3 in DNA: TGTGCCAGCAGTCCGACAGGACTGTATAGCAATCAGCCCCAGCATTTT. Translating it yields CASSPTGLYSNQPQHF.

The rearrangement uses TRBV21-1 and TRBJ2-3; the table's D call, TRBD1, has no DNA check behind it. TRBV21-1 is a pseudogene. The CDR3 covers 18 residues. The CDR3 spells CASSKGGAGQGISGTQYF. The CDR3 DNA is TGTGCCAGCAGCAAAGGGGGGGCCGGACAGGGCATCTCGGGTACGCAGTATTTT.

The CDR3 bases are TGTGCCAGCAGTTGGGGGACAGGCGTCTATAGCAATCAGCCCCAGCATTTT. This codes for CASSWGTGVYSNQPQHF. This rearrangement joins TRBV6-2 or TRBV6-3 to TRBJ1-5; 8 nucleotides match TRBD1. Per the germline V gene, CDR1 is MNHEY and CDR2 is SVGEGT. The CDR3 loop spans 17 amino acids. Trimming cost V 4 bases and J 0 bases; bases outside gene matches: 8.

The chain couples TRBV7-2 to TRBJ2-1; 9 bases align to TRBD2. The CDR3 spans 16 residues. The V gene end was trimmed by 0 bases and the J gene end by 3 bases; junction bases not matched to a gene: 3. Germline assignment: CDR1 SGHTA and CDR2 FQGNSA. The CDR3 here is CASSLAGSGGYNEQFF. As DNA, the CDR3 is TGTGCCAGCAGCTTAGCGGGTAGCGGGGGCTACAATGAGCAGTTCTTC.

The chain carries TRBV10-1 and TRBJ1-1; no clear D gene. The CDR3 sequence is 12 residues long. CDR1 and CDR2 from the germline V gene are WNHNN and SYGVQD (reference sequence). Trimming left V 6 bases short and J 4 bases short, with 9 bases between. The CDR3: CASSEQGTEAFF. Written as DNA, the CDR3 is TGCGCCAGCAGCGAACAAGGCACTGAAGCTTTCTTT.

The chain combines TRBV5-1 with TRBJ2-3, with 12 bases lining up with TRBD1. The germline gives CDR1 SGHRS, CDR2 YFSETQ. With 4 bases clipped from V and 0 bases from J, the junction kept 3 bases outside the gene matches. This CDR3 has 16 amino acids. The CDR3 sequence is CASSGGQGASTDTQYF. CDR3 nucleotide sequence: TGCGCCAGCAGCGGGGGACAGGGGGCTAGCACAGATACGCAGTATTTT.

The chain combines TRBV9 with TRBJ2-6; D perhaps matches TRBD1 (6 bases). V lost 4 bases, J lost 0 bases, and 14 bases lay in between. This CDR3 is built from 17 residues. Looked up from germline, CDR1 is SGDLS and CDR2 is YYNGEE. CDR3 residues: CASSPWTVGSGANVLTF. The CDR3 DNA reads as TGTGCCAGCAGCCCCTGGACAGTCGGCTCTGGGGCCAACGTCCTGACTTTC.

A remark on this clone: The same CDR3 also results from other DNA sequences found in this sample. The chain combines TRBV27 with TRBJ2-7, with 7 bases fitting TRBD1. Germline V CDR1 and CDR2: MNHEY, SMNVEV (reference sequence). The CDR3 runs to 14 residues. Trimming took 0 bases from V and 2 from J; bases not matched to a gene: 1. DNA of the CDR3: TGTGCCAGCAGTTTATCGGGACAGCCCTACGAGCAGTACTTC. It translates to CASSLSGQPYEQYF.

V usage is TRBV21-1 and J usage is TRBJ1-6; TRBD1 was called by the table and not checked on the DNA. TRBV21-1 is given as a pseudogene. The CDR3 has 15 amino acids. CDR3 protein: CASSIGQNHNSPLHF. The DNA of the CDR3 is TGTGCCAGCAGCATAGGACAGAACCATAATTCACCCCTCCACTTT.

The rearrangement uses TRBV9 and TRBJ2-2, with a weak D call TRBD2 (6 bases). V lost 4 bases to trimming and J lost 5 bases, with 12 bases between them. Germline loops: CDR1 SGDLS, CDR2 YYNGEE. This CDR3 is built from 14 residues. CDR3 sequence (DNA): TGTGCCAGCAGCCGAGACGGAGGGACCGGGGAGCTGTTTTTT. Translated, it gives CASSRDGGTGELFF.